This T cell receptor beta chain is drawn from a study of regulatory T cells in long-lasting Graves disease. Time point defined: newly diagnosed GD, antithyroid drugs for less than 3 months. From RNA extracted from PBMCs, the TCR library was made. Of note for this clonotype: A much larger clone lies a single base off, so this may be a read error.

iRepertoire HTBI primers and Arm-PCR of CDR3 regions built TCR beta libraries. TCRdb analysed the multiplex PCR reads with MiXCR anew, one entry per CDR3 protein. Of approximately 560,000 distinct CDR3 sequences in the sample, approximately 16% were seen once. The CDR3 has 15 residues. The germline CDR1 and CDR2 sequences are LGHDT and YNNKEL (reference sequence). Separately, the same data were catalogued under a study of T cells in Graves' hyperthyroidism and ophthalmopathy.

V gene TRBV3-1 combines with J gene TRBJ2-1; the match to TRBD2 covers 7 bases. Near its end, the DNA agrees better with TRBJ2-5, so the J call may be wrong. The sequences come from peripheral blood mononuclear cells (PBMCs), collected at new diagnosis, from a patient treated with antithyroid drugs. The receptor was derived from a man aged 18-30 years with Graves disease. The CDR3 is CASSRRASGEETQYF. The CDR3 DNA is TGTGCCAGCAGTCGCCGGGCTAGCGGAGAAGAGACCCAGTACTTC.